The rows below give T cell receptor beta chains drawn from one sample of a study of vaccination and CD4 T cells after COVID-19. For these TCRs, the target antigens are not known. MiXCR, applied by TCRdb to the PCR reads, yields one record per CDR3 protein. Of more than 15,000 distinct CDR3 sequences listed, under 30% are singletons. What was sequenced was cultured CD4+ T cells from blood. The receptors were sampled from a human donor with COVID-19. Both conserved end residues are part of each CDR3. D genes are given only for firm matches. Not every row has a clone size; where given, it reads once, few, many or a size class.

j_gene,v_gene,d_gene,len,abundance,CDR3aa,CDR3nt
TRBJ1-6,TRBV27,TRBD1,16,-,CASSWAMTGGDSPLHF,TGTGCCAGCAGCTGGGCCATGACAGGGGGGGATTCACCCCTCCACTTT
TRBJ1-1,TRBV2,-,13,-,CASSVARVAEAFF,TGTGCCAGCAGTGTCGCCAGGGTGGCTGAAGCTTTCTTT
TRBJ1-5,TRBV10-3,TRBD1,14,few,CAISGTGGNQPQHF,TGTGCCATCAGTGGGACAGGGGGCAATCAGCCCCAGCATTTT
TRBJ1-1,TRBV11-3,TRBD1,17,-,CASSRGQGRVGGTEAFF,TGTGCCAGCAGCCGAGGACAGGGGAGGGTAGGGGGCACTGAAGCTTTCTTT
TRBJ2-1,TRBV20-1,-,15,-,CSADPGLGTYNEQFF,TGCAGTGCCGACCCTGGATTGGGGACCTACAATGAGCAGTTCTTC
TRBJ1-6,TRBV7-9,-,12,-,CASSPLNSPLHF,TGTGCCAGCAGCCCACTTAATTCACCCCTCCACTTT
TRBJ2-7,TRBV9,TRBD1,15,-,CASSVGQGAGYEQYF,TGTGCCAGCAGCGTGGGACAGGGGGCAGGGTACGAGCAGTACTTC
TRBJ2-7,TRBV6-1,-,12,-,CASSLQEYEQYF,TGTGCCAGCAGCCTACAGGAGTACGAGCAGTACTTC
TRBJ1-2,TRBV12-3/TRBV12-4,-,13,few,CASSLGGLGGYTF,TGTGCCAGCAGTTTAGGGGGGCTTGGAGGCTACACCTTC
TRBJ1-5,TRBV6-1,-,14,few,CASTPGGLGQPQHF,TGTGCCAGCACCCCGGGAGGGTTAGGTCAGCCCCAGCATTTT
TRBJ2-2,TRBV7-2,TRBD2,17,-,CASSLGAGGPDTGELFF,TGTGCCAGCAGCTTGGGAGCGGGGGGGCCCGACACCGGGGAGCTGTTTTTT
TRBJ2-3,TRBV7-3,TRBD2,14,-,CASSPSTSSDTQYF,TGTGCCAGCAGCCCATCGACTAGCAGTGATACGCAGTATTTT
TRBJ1-4,TRBV4-1,-,14,-,CASSQERGREKLFF,TGCGCCAGCAGCCAGGAAAGGGGGAGAGAAAAACTGTTTTTT
TRBJ2-7,TRBV7-8,-,14,-,CASSLANRDYEQYF,TGTGCCAGCAGCTTAGCGAACAGGGACTACGAGCAGTACTTC
TRBJ1-3,TRBV20-1,-,14,-,CSAEGSRGGNTIYF,TGCAGTGCGGAGGGGAGTAGGGGAGGAAACACCATATATTTT
TRBJ2-1,TRBV21-1,-,14,-,CASSRGGAYNEQFF,TGTGCCAGCAGCAGGGGGGGGGCATACAATGAGCAGTTCTTC
TRBJ1-5,TRBV2,TRBD1,14,few,CASSPGQGNQPQHF,TGTGCCAGCAGCCCCGGACAGGGAAATCAGCCCCAGCATTTT
TRBJ1-6,TRBV7-2,TRBD1,16,medium-sized,CASSQRGGTVLSPLHF,TGTGCCAGCAGCCAAAGAGGGGGGACAGTTCTATCACCCCTCCACTTT
TRBJ2-5,TRBV2,-,13,-,CASSPSRQETQYF,TGTGCCAGCAGTCCCAGCAGGCAAGAGACCCAGTACTTC
TRBJ2-6,TRBV7-9,-,15,few,CASSPLDSGANVLTF,TGCGCCAGCAGCCCCCTGGACTCTGGGGCCAACGTCCTGACTTTC
TRBJ2-5,TRBV4-1,-,17,-,CASSQESQGGGQETQYF,TGCGCCAGCAGCCAAGAGTCTCAGGGGGGCGGGCAAGAGACCCAGTACTTC
TRBJ2-3,TRBV7-2,-,15,-,CASSSSRAGGDTQYF,TGTGCCAGCAGCTCCTCCCGGGCCGGGGGAGATACGCAGTATTTT
TRBJ1-4,TRBV6-1,TRBD1,14,-,CASNRTGFVEKLFF,TGTGCCAGCAACCGGACAGGGTTTGTAGAAAAACTGTTTTTT
TRBJ2-1,TRBV6-5,TRBD2,14,-,CASSYGGGAPGQFF,TGTGCCAGCAGTTACGGCGGGGGGGCCCCTGGGCAGTTCTTC
TRBJ2-2,TRBV10-3,TRBD2,17,-,CAITRGSGGLNTGELFF,TGTGCCATCACCCGGGGTAGCGGGGGCCTAAACACCGGGGAGCTGTTTTTT
TRBJ2-2,TRBV7-2,TRBD2,15,few,CASSSRGGNTGELFF,TGTGCCAGCAGCTCGCGGGGGGGCAACACCGGGGAGCTGTTTTTT
TRBJ2-2,TRBV14,TRBD1,16,-,CASSQAGTQGTAELFF,TGTGCCAGCAGCCAAGCCGGGACACAGGGGACCGCGGAGCTGTTTTTT
TRBJ2-2,TRBV2,-,15,-,CASSELKGGIGELFF,TGTGCCAGCAGTGAGCTAAAAGGCGGAATCGGGGAGCTGTTTTTT
TRBJ2-3,TRBV24-1,TRBD2,15,-,CATSTGLAGPDTQYF,TGTGCCACCAGTACGGGACTAGCGGGGCCAGATACGCAGTATTTT
TRBJ1-3,TRBV20-1,-,14,-,CSARRQVSGNTIYF,TGCAGTGCTAGACGACAGGTTTCTGGAAACACCATATATTTT
TRBJ1-5,TRBV4-1,TRBD1,15,-,CASSLMTGYNQPQHF,TGCGCCAGCAGCCTTATGACAGGGTACAATCAGCCCCAGCATTTT
TRBJ1-6,TRBV6-1,-,15,-,CASSTPGSYNSPLHF,TGTGCCAGCAGTACTCCTGGGTCCTATAATTCACCCCTCCACTTT
TRBJ1-2,TRBV12-3/TRBV12-4,-,12,-,CASSLQGRGYTF,TGTGCCAGCAGTTTACAGGGAAGGGGCTACACCTTC
TRBJ2-1,TRBV6-2/TRBV6-3,-,12,few,CASSSFGAEQFF,TGTGCCAGCAGTTCTTTCGGGGCTGAGCAGTTCTTC
TRBJ1-3,TRBV6-1,-,17,few,CASSESGGGVTGNTIYF,TGTGCCAGCAGTGAATCGGGTGGGGGTGTCACTGGAAACACCATATATTTT
TRBJ2-3,TRBV7-9,TRBD1,13,-,CASSFTQGDTQYF,TGTGCCAGCAGCTTCACACAGGGGGATACGCAGTATTTT
TRBJ2-2,TRBV24-1,-,17,few,CATSDTTLAENTGELFF,TGTGCCACCAGTGACACAACTTTAGCGGAGAACACCGGGGAGCTGTTTTTT
TRBJ1-5,TRBV6-7,TRBD1,13,medium-sized,CASRRQGMVPQHF,TGTGCCAGCAGGCGACAGGGAATGGTGCCCCAGCATTTT
TRBJ2-4,TRBV6-1,TRBD1,16,-,CASSPTGTGTSNIQYF,TGTGCCAGCAGTCCTACCGGGACAGGGACAAGTAACATTCAGTACTTC
TRBJ1-6,TRBV2,-,13,few,CASSPRQNSPLHF,TGTGCCAGCAGTCCCCGACAGAATTCACCCCTCCACTTT
TRBJ2-4,TRBV28,-,15,-,CASSPGPSAKNIQYF,TGTGCCAGCAGTCCCGGCCCATCGGCCAAAAACATTCAGTACTTC
TRBJ1-2,TRBV7-6,-,13,-,CVSSEGRQYGYTF,TGTGTCAGCAGCGAAGGGAGACAGTATGGCTACACCTTC
TRBJ1-5,TRBV11-2,-,13,-,CASSLQGYQPQHF,TGTGCCAGCAGCCTACAGGGATATCAGCCCCAGCATTTT
TRBJ1-5,TRBV19,TRBD1,17,few,CASSSGTGGLSNQPQHF,TGTGCCAGTAGTTCCGGTACAGGGGGTCTTAGCAATCAGCCCCAGCATTTT
TRBJ2-2,TRBV7-2,-,15,-,CASRPGRENTGELFF,TGTGCCAGCAGACCGGGACGAGAAAACACCGGGGAGCTGTTTTTT
TRBJ2-5,TRBV5-1,-,13,-,CASSLRPQETQYF,TGCGCCAGCAGCTTACGACCGCAAGAGACCCAGTACTTC
TRBJ2-5,TRBV12-3/TRBV12-4,TRBD2,15,few,CASSHTSGAGETQYF,TGTGCCAGCAGTCACACTAGCGGGGCGGGGGAGACCCAGTACTTC
TRBJ1-2,TRBV6-1,-,14,medium-sized,CASSEDSLPYGYTF,TGTGCCAGCAGTGAGGACAGCCTACCATATGGCTACACCTTC
TRBJ1-1,TRBV11-3,-,15,few,CASSPSPGGNTEAFF,TGTGCCAGCAGCCCCAGCCCCGGGGGGAACACTGAAGCTTTCTTT
TRBJ1-3,TRBV30,-,15,-,CAWSVRRNSGNTIYF,TGTGCCTGGAGTGTACGTAGAAACTCTGGAAACACCATATATTTT